Sequencing of this TCR beta chain was carried out in a study of blood T cell repertoires in COVID-19. Background on the study: In each case, the material was cDNA or gDNA derived from T cells, B-cell-depleted T cells, or PBMCs.

This CDR3 contains 16 residues. Deletions cut 1 base from V and 0 bases from J, with 10 bases between. The germline V gene encodes CDR1 SGHDN and CDR2 FVKESK. Per the authors' pipeline: Cell counts per sample came from amplifying reference gene primers. Sequenced by immunoSEQ multiplex PCR; TCRdb stores in-frame clones only, minus some. The DNA was the basis for D and trimming; V, J and clone size are from that table. The sample records 95,000 to 110,000 clones, more than 75% being singletons. This clonotype was obtained from a human donor in a cohort sampled during active COVID-19. Sequencing was carried out using peripheral blood. The J gene is TRBJ1-3, the V gene TRBV14; D is possibly TRBD1 (6 bases). CDR3 sequence reads: CASSQVTGYSGNTIYF. The CDR3 region has the DNA TGTGCCAGCAGCCAAGTGACAGGATACTCTGGAAACACCATATATTTT.